What follows are 10 T cell receptor beta chains derived from one specimen sequenced in a study of cytomegalovirus exposure and HLA in healthy donors. Both 60 Vbeta primers and 13 Jbeta primers went into the PCR. This table comes from immunoSEQ multiplex PCR, and its TCRdb copy is limited to in-frame clones, with some not included. In the table there are over 250,000 clones, 86% of which are singletons. The sequenced material came from PBMCs. All receptors come from a man aged 35-49 years in good health and CMV-seropositive.

The chain combines TRBV19 with TRBJ1-1; D not resolved. The CDR3 has 15 residues. Trimming removed 9 bases from V and 7 bases from J, with 24 bases in between. Germline V CDR1 and CDR2: LNHDA, SQIVND (reference sequence). The CDR3 sequence: CASIKGFGVASEAFF. DNA for the CDR3: TGTGCCAGCATAAAAGGGTTCGGGGTTGCCAGTGAAGCTTTCTTT.

This rearrangement joins TRBV28 to TRBJ2-7; D may be TRBD2 (6 bases). This CDR3 contains 14 residues. V was trimmed by 7 bases and J by 5 bases, leaving 18 bases between them. Per the germline V gene, CDR1 is MDHEN and CDR2 is SYDVKM. CDR3 protein: CASTSGTSRDEQYF. The CDR3, as DNA: TGTGCCAGCACCTCCGGGACTTCCAGGGACGAGCAGTACTTC. Full variable domain (outside the CDR3, taken from reference TRBV28 and TRBJ2-7): DVKVTQSSRYLVKRTGEKVFLECVQDMDHENMFWYRQDPGLGLRLIYFSYDVKMKEKGDIPEGYSVSREKKERFSLILESASTNQTSMYLCASTSGTSRDEQYFGPGTRLTVT.

This clone has a single count. The chain joins TRBV29-1 to TRBJ2-3; D possibly corresponds to TRBD1 (5 bases). The CDR3 is 14 amino acids. CDR1 is SQVTM and CDR2 is ANQGSEA in the germline V gene. Trimming cost V 3 bases and J 4 bases, with 14 bases left between them. The CDR3 nucleotides are TGCAGCGTTGATGGCAGGGAAGGGGCAGATACGCAGTATTTT. This sequence encodes CSVDGREGADTQYF.

This chain links TRBV7-2 with TRBJ2-5; TRBD2 agrees at 8 bases. TRBJ2-7 explains the end of the DNA better; the J call may be wrong. The CDR3 length is 15 residues. Per the germline V gene, CDR1 is SGHTA and CDR2 is FQGNSA. The CDR3 DNA reads as TGTGCCAGCAGCTTAACGGGAGGGAAGGGCTACGAGCAGTACTTC. Amino acids: CASSLTGGKGYEQYF.

The chain couples TRBV6-4 to TRBJ1-1, with D perhaps TRBD1 (6 bases). V shed 3 bases and J shed 1 base, with 6 bases lying between them. This CDR3 has 13 amino acids. Germline assignment: CDR1 MRHNA and CDR2 SNTAGT. The CDR3 region has the DNA TGTGCCAGCAGTGAGGGGGCGAACACTGAAGCTTTCTTT. Protein product: CASSEGANTEAFF.

The chain uses TRBV6-5 and TRBJ2-3; 13 bases agree with TRBD2. The V and J ends lost 4 bases and 3 bases, in that order; junction bases with no gene match: 4. Looked up from germline, CDR1 is MNHEY and CDR2 is SVGAGI. The CDR3 totals 16 residues. CDR3 nucleotide sequence: TGTGCCAGCAGTTTGGGACTAGCGGGAAATACAGATACGCAGTATTTT. Translating gives CASSLGLAGNTDTQYF.

This chain uses TRBV4-2 with TRBJ2-3; D may be TRBD1 (6 bases). The ends were cut back, 2 bases at V and 2 bases at J, with 20 bases in the middle. Germline CDR1 LGHNA, CDR2 YNFKEQ. The CDR3 consists of 18 residues. The CDR3 reads CASSQLGTGTYVTDTQYF. In DNA form, the CDR3 reads TGTGCCAGCAGCCAACTCGGAACCGGGACATACGTCACAGATACGCAGTATTTT.

The V call is TRBV5-1, the J call TRBJ2-1; a possible D gene is TRBD2 (6 bases). Per the germline V gene, CDR1 is SGHRS and CDR2 is YFSETQ. The length of the CDR3 is 19 residues. V lost 4 bases to trimming and J lost 7 bases, with 30 bases between them. Written as DNA, the CDR3 is TGCGCCAGCAGCGGAGGGGACGGTTTAGGAACTAGGCGGGTTAATGAGCAGTTCTTC. Encoded protein: CASSGGDGLGTRRVNEQFF.

The CDR3, as DNA: TGCGCCAGCAGCAGGGGACAGATCTCTGGAAACACCATATATTTT. Its translation is CASSRGQISGNTIYF. The V call is TRBV5-1, the J call TRBJ1-3, with 7 bases lining up with TRBD1. Trimming cost V 4 bases and J 0 bases; bases outside gene matches: 4. The CDR3 contains 15 residues. Germline CDR1 reads SGHRS; CDR2 reads YFSETQ.

The rearrangement joins TRBV28 to TRBJ1-1; D perhaps matches TRBD1 (5 bases). Trimming left V 3 bases short and J 1 base short, with 6 bases between. The CDR3 consists of 13 residues. The germline V gene has CDR1 MDHEN and CDR2 SYDVKM. The CDR3 reads CASSLQGNTEAFF. In DNA, the CDR3 is TGTGCCAGCAGTTTGCAGGGGAACACTGAAGCTTTCTTT.